The clone carrying this TCR beta chain was recorded at least ten times. Its antigen is unknown. TCR beta libraries were made by quantitative 5'-RACE with molecular barcodes. A single record per CDR3 protein comes from TCRdb applying MiXCR to the 5' RACE reads. The sample holds around 140,000 distinct CDR3 sequences, about an eighth seen once. This sample stems from a study of CD8 T cells in ankylosing spondylitis. Broader study findings: CD8+ disease-linked clones were present at relatively low frequencies in blood. It was reported that disease-linked clones were significantly enriched in matched ankylosing spondylitis synovial fluid. Typical of ankylosing spondylitis blood, it appeared, was a TCR beta motif of eight highly homologous variants.

V gave up 6 bases and J gave up 0 bases, with 7 bases separating them. Germline V lookup: CDR1 SGHTA, CDR2 FQGNSA. CDR3 length equals 13 residues. Sequences were obtained from blood, either unsorted or a sorted T cell fraction (not recorded which). The receptor comes from a female donor with ankylosing spondylitis or in good health (not recorded which). V and J are TRBV7-2 and TRBJ2-3; the D is unclear. CDR3 coding DNA: TGTGCCAGCAGTTTTTCCAGCACAGATACGCAGTATTTT. It specifies CASSFSSTDTQYF. Complete variable domain (other parts from reference TRBV7-2 and TRBJ2-3): GAGVSQSPSNKVTEKGKDVELRCDPISGHTALYWYRQSLGQGLEFLIYFQGNSAPDKSGLPSDRFSAERTGGSVSTLTIQRTQQEDSAVYLCASSFSSTDTQYFGPGTRLTVL.